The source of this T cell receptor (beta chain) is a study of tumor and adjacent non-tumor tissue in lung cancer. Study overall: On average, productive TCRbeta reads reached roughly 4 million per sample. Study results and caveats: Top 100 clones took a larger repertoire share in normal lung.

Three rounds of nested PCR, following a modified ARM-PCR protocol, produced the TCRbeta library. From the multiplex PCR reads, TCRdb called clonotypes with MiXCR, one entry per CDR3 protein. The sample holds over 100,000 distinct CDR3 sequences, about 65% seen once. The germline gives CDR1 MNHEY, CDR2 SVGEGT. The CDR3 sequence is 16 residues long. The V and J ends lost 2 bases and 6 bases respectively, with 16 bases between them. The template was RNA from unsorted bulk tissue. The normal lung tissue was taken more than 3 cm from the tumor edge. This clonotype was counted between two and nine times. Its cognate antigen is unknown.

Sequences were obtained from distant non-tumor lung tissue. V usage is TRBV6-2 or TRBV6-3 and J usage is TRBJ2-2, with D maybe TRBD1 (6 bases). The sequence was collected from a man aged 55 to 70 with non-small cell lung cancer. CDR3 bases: TGTGCCAGCAGTTACGACCGGGGCAGGGGTCCCGGGGAGCTGTTTTTT. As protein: CASSYDRGRGPGELFF.